This TCR beta chain is from a study of blood T cells in healthy people across ages. Study-wide results and caveats: Per million T cells, TCR beta diversity dropped roughly linearly as age increased. Long-lived donors had more naive CD4+ cells and higher diversity than aged donors.

About this clonotype itself: Its antigen is not identified.

V lost 3 bases, J lost 0 bases, and 8 bases lay in between. This CDR3 contains 13 residues. CDR1 is DFQATT and CDR2 is SNEGSKA in the germline V gene (reference sequence). A J-beta primer mix and a sample-barcoded 5' primer were used in a second PCR of roughly 6 to 12 cycles. TCRdb re-called the 5' RACE reads through MiXCR, storing one row per CDR3 protein. In the table there are roughly 1.6 million distinct CDR3 sequences, roughly 30% of which are singletons. Each of the donors had 8 to 10 milliliters of peripheral blood drawn into EDTA-treated Vacutainer tubes. J is TRBJ2-5 and V is TRBV20-1; a weak D match, TRBD2 (6 bases). Sequenced input: blood. The origin of this receptor is a woman aged 25-40 years in good health. The CDR3 spells CSASGGDQETQYF. The DNA of the CDR3 is TGCAGTGCTAGTGGAGGGGACCAAGAGACCCAGTACTTC.